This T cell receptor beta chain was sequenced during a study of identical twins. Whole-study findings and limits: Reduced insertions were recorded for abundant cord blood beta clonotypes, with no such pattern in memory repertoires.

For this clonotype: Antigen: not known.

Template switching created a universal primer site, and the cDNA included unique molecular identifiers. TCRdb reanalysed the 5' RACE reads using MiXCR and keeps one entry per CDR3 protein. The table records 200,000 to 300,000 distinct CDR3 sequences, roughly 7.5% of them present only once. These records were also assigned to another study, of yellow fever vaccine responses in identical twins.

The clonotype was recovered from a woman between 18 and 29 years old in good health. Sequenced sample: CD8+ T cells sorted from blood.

CDR3 nucleotide sequence: TGCAGTGCTAGAGGTAGCGGGAAGAGCAATGAGCAGTTCTTC. Translation gives CSARGSGKSNEQFF. The gene calls are TRBV20-1 and TRBJ2-1, with TRBD2 matching 8 bases. The CDR3 spans 14 residues. CDR1 and CDR2 (germline): DFQATT, SNEGSKA (reference sequence). After removal of 1 base from V and 6 bases from J, the junction contained 5 bases not matched to a gene.